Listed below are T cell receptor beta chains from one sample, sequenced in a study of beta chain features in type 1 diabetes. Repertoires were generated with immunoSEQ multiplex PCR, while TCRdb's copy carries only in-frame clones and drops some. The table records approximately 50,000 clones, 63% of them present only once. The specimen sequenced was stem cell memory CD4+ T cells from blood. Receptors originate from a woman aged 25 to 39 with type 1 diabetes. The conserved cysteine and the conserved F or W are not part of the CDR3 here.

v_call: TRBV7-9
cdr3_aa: ASSPTSQGPTEAF

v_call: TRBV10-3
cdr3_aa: AISDTTNTGELF

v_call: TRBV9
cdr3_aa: ASSPLRETL

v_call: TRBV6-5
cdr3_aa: ASSQGSEQY

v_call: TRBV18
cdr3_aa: ASSPPRGGDSNEQF

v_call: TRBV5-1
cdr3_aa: ASSRGQGPRTDTQY

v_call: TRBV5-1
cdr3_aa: ASSLGQGGEQY

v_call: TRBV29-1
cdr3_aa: SLQGSADTQY

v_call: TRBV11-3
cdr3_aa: ASSLVYTGELF

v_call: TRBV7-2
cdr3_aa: ASSLDTGTDTQY

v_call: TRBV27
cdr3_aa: ASSFWGENTEAF

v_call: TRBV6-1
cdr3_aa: AGQNLNRAAGYT

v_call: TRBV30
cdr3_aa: AWSVQARGRQWSGNTIY

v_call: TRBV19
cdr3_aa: ASSVGTITYEQY

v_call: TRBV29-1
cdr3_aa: SVEDSITYEQY

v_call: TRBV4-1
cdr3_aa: ASSQEVTGGGLNEQF

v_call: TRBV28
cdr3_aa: ASSLAGYEQY

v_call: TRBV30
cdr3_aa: AWSEDSSGNTIY

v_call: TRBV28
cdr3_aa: ASSFGQGYEQY

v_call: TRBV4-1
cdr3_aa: ASSQDLETSGSYNEQF

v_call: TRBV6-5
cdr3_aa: ASSQLVDTEAF

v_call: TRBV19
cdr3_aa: ASSISTGSTDTQY

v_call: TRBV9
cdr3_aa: ASSVGDRQGPNTEAF

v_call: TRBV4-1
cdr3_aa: ASSQVPDYNYGYT

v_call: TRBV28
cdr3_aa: ASSSRQGGTEAF

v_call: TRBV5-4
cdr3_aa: ASSDAGTGLKQQY

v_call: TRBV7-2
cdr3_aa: ASSLEASSGRYGELF

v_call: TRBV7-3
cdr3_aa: ASSLSLGTGELF

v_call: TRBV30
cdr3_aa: AWIRRGSSYEQY

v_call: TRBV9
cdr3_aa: ASSVGYGGYTEAF

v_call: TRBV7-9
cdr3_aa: ASSNPQGHLSGANVLT

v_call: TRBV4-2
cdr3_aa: ASSQEEGKWTNEKLF

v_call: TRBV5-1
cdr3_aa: ASSLEGLAYNEQF

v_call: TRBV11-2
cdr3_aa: ASSLDPFAGIRDTQY

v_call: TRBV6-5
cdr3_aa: ASSRLGGGTEAF

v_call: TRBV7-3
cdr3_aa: ASSLEAGRSYEQY

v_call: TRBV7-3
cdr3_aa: ASSLQLAGGPYNEQF

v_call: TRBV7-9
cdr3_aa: ASLRERYNEQF

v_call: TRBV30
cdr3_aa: AWTDRGNQPQH

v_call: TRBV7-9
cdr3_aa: ASSLPSLDWDVDTQY

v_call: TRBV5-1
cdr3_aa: ASSSPGLGVEQF

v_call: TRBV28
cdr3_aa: ASRQTANEKLF

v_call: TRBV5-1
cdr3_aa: ASSPDRVDGYT

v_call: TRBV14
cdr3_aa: ASSLTPGHSMHTDTQY

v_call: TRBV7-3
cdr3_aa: ASSSSGSYEQY

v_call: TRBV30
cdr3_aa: AWSKKGDVAGELF

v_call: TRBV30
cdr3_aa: AWAGLARETQY

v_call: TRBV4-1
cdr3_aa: ASSQEWRYNEQF

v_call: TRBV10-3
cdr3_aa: AAGAGANVLT

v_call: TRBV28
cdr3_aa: ASSPPGGRGEKLF

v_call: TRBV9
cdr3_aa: ASSAFSGQEFSGANVLT

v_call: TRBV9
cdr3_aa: ASDESGSGTDTQY

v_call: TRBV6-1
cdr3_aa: ASSETGQTYEQY

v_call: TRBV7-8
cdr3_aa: ASSLVQGDTEAF

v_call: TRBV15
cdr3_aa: ATSSLSNQPQH

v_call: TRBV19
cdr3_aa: ASSRDRVTDEQY